This TCR beta chain emerged from a study of blood T cells in healthy people across ages. Per sample, extraction of total RNA gave at least 6 micrograms in every case. Next came a second PCR, run for roughly 6 to 11 cycles, which used a sample-barcoded 5' primer along with a J-beta primer mix. Each cDNA molecule, via a template-switch adaptor with 12 random nucleotides, was tagged. Each CDR3 protein is one row after TCRdb ran MiXCR on the 5' RACE reads. This table has 720,000 or so distinct CDR3 sequences, 40% to 45% appearing once. CDR1 MNHEY and CDR2 SMNVEV come from the germline V gene (reference sequence). Between the trimmed V and J ends, which lost 4 bases and 3 bases, there was a span of 12 bases. The CDR3 loop spans 15 amino acids.

This clonotype was obtained from a man older than 75 in good health. The material sequenced was blood. This rearrangement joins TRBV27 to TRBJ1-4; no clear D. CDR3 nucleotides: TGTGCCAGCAGTTCGTACGGGAGTTCTAATGAAAAACTGTTTTTT. Protein product: CASSSYGSSNEKLFF.